Listed here are 5 T cell receptor beta chains from one sample, sequenced in a study of tumor-infiltrating lymphocytes in primary liver carcinoma. Extraction of RNA together with DNA used about 17-30 mg of unsorted bulk tissue. TCR beta cDNA was made from approximately 500 ng total RNA with a constant-region primer. It was through three nested multiplex PCR rounds of slightly modified ARM-PCR that TCR beta libraries arose. The two initial PCR rounds, nine to eleven cycles each, used TRBV1-TRBV30 forward and C-beta reverse primers. TCRdb redid the calling of the multiplex PCR reads with MiXCR, one entry per CDR3 protein. The sample lists 90,000 to 150,000 distinct CDR3 sequences; roughly 70% were seen once. Sequenced material: tumor-adjacent normal liver tissue. All receptors come from a woman aged 55-70 years with primary liver carcinoma and hepatitis B virus infection.

To note about this clonotype: Given a much more abundant clone one base away, this may be a read error. The CDR3 end shows no conserved phenylalanine or tryptophan, and so a read error is likely. The V and J genes are TRBV7-9 and TRBJ2-1; 7 nucleotides line up with TRBD2. Trimming cost V 4 bases and J 6 bases; bases outside gene matches: 12. The CDR3 has 16 amino acids. CDR1 is SEHNR, CDR2 FQNEAQ, per germline (reference sequence). CDR3 in DNA: TGTGCCAGCAGCTCCAAAAGGACTAGTCAGGGCAATGAGCAGTTCATC. Amino acids: CASSSKRTSQGNEQFI.

This clonotype appeared a few times. A much larger clone differs from this one at a single base, so this may be a read error. The CDR3 nucleotides are TGTGCCAGCAGTGAAACTGCGGGAGAAGGCTACGAGCAGTACTTC. Its protein product is CASSETAGEGYEQYF. The J gene is TRBJ2-7, the V gene TRBV6-1, with 7 bases identical to TRBD2. This CDR3 has 15 residues. Per the germline V gene, CDR1 is MNHNS and CDR2 is SASEGT. V lost 2 bases to trimming and J lost 3 bases; unmatched junction nucleotides: 7.

In the case of this clonotype: The junction differs from germline at one of its ends, possibly a read error. This chain links TRBV4-1 with TRBJ2-3; 8 bases line up with TRBD2. The CDR3 extends over 15 amino acids. Germline assignment: CDR1 MGHRA and CDR2 YSYEKL. CDR3 sequence (DNA): TGCGACAGCAGCCCGACTAACGGGAGGGTAGATACGCAGTATTTT. Its translation: CDSSPTNGRVDTQYF.

Notes on this clonotype: A much more abundant neighbour one base away suggests this may be a read error. The chain links TRBV5-1 to TRBJ2-2, with a weak D call TRBD2 (6 bases). V gave up 6 bases and J gave up 4 bases, with 16 bases separating them. Germline lookup yields CDR1 SGHRS and CDR2 YFSETQ. The CDR3 contains 15 residues. The CDR3, as DNA: TGCGCCAGCAAGCATGTCGGGGGTTCCACCGGGGAGCTGTTTTTT. As protein: CASKHVGGSTGELFF.

Concerning this clonotype itself: A read error is likely, as this CDR3 ends without the conserved phenylalanine or tryptophan. The limits of the CDR3 on the DNA are not certain, so only TCRdb's listed CDR3 is given. The rearrangement uses TRBV12-3 or TRBV12-4 and TRBJ1-2; TRBD1 reflects the table's D call only, with no check against the DNA. Ends included, the CDR3 has 18 residues. CDR3 amino acids: CASSERGGRPTTNVGYTS.